This T cell receptor (beta chain) comes out of a study of PD-1 blockade in mismatch repair-deficient tumors. Three pembrolizumab responders had their TCRs sequenced. TCRdb keeps only in-frame clones here, not all; method: immunoSEQ multiplex PCR. Seen here are around 68,000 clones, roughly 80% observed once, and the top ten hold roughly 6%. Sequenced material: peripheral blood, taken 2 weeks after starting pembrolizumab. The receptor's source is an adult with mismatch repair-deficient cancer.

CDR3 sequence reads: CASSLDSGGGQPQHF. CDR3 DNA sequence: TGTGCCAGCAGCTTAGATTCAGGGGGCGGTCAGCCCCAGCATTTT. This chain joins TRBV7-9 and TRBJ1-5, with TRBD1 identical over 8 bases. The germline V gene encodes CDR1 SEHNR and CDR2 FQNEAQ (reference sequence). The junction had 5 bases not matched to a gene; V was cut back by 1 base and J by 6 bases. CDR3 size: 15 residues.